This T cell receptor beta chain was recovered during a study of blood T cell repertoires in COVID-19. About the research overall: From the United States, Italy and Spain came samples of acute and convalescent COVID-19. T cells, B-cell-depleted T cells, or PBMCs provided the cDNA or gDNA that served as material.

The CDR3 runs 15 residues. The germline V gene has CDR1 DFQATT and CDR2 SNEGSKA (reference sequence). V dropped 3 bases and J dropped 0 bases, with 12 bases sitting between them. Seattle participants joined during active infection and were tracked over time. Sequencing was performed with immunoSEQ multiplex PCR; in TCRdb, only in-frame clones are kept and a portion is missing. The sample lists about 60,000 clones, approximately 83% occurring once. The specimen was peripheral blood. The chain recombines TRBV20-1 with TRBJ2-4; D uncertain. The source of this sequence is a man aged 45-65 years with COVID-19, enrolled during active disease. The CDR3 region is CSASPDLLAKNIQYF. The CDR3 DNA follows: TGCAGTGCTAGTCCCGATTTACTAGCCAAAAACATTCAGTACTTC.